The 16 T cell receptor beta chains below come from one sample, sequenced in a study of T cells in Graves' hyperthyroidism and ophthalmopathy. Amplification of TCR beta CDR3 regions was performed using RNA transcripts as template. TCR CDR3 regions were first amplified by RT-PCR with HTBI primers. TCRdb re-analysed the multiplex PCR reads in MiXCR, keeping a single row per CDR3 protein. The table includes about 400,000 distinct CDR3 sequences, approximately 13% detected once. Sequences were obtained from blood. The receptors here all came from a woman younger than 30 with Graves' hyperthyroidism.

In this sample, this clonotype turned up many times. V usage is TRBV6-1 and J usage is TRBJ1-2, with D unresolved. Deletions cut 8 bases from V and 7 bases from J, with 20 bases between. Per the germline V gene, CDR1 is MNHNS and CDR2 is SASEGT. This CDR3 is built from 14 residues. The chain's CDR3 is CASGFAPLLGGYTF. The CDR3 DNA sequence: TGTGCCAGCGGTTTCGCACCGCTGTTAGGTGGCTACACCTTC.

This clonotype occurred a few times. The genes are TRBV7-9 and TRBJ1-4; D call uncertain. From germline, CDR1 is SEHNR and CDR2 FQNEAQ (reference sequence). This CDR3 region has 11 residues. Trimming stripped 5 bases from V and 8 bases from J, with 6 bases between. The CDR3 sequence: CASSASEKLFF. CDR3 sequence (DNA): TGTGCCAGCAGCGCCTCCGAAAAACTGTTTTTT.

CDR3 nucleotides: TGTGCCAGCAGCTTAAACCCCAGGGGGGTTAACTATGGCTACACCTTC. Translating gives CASSLNPRGVNYGYTF. The chain couples TRBV13 to TRBJ1-2, with TRBD1 matching 7 bases. With V trimmed by 2 bases and J by 1 base, 7 bases remained unmatched. From germline, CDR1 is PRHDT and CDR2 FYEKMQ (reference sequence). The CDR3 runs to 16 residues. Looking up the rest from reference TRBV13 and TRBJ1-2 gives the full variable domain: AAGVIQSPRHLIKEKRETATLKCYPIPRHDTVYWYQQGPGQDPQFLISFYEKMQSDKGSIPDRFSAQQFSDYHSELNMSSLELGDSALYFCASSLNPRGVNYGYTFGSGTRLTVV.

This clonotype was detected many times. The genes are TRBV12-3 or TRBV12-4 and TRBJ2-3, with TRBD2 as a possible D gene (5 bases). The length of the CDR3 is 14 residues. V lost 7 bases to trimming and J lost 2 bases, with 13 bases between them. CDR3 nucleotides: TGTGCCAGCACCCAAGGCGGGTACACAGATACGCAGTATTTT. This codes for CASTQGGYTDTQYF.

The rearrangement joins TRBV5-1 to TRBJ2-1, with D possibly matching TRBD1 (5 bases). Trimming removed 0 bases from V and 5 bases from J, with 15 bases in between. Germline-derived CDR1 and CDR2 are SGHRS and YFSETQ. The CDR3 has 16 amino acids. CDR3 loop: CASSLARQGADNEQFF. DNA for the CDR3: TGCGCCAGCAGCTTGGCTCGGCAGGGTGCGGACAATGAGCAGTTCTTC.

This clonotype was counted ten times or more. V and J are TRBV11-2 and TRBJ2-7; 7 positions match TRBD1. The CDR3 loop spans 13 amino acids. CDR1 SGHAT and CDR2 FQNNGV come from the germline V gene. V shed 3 bases, J shed 3 bases, and the junction held 2 bases outside the gene matches. DNA of the CDR3: TGTGCCAGCAGCTTCGGGACAGACTACGAGCAGTACTTC. Protein product: CASSFGTDYEQYF.

This clonotype was counted many times. The chain couples TRBV6-1 to TRBJ2-7; 8 nucleotides agree with TRBD2. The trim removed 8 bases at V and 7 bases at J, leaving 13 bases unmatched. The V gene's germline CDR1 is MNHNS and CDR2 SASEGT. This CDR3 is 14 amino acids long. In DNA form, the CDR3 reads TGTGCCAGCCTGACCAGGCGGGGGGCGGGTGAGCAGTACTTC. Translation: CASLTRRGAGEQYF.

This clonotype was counted at least ten times. CDR3 protein: CASSESAPRGFF. CDR3 nucleotide sequence: TGTGCCAGCTCGGAGAGCGCCCCAAGGGGGTTCTTC. V gene TRBV2 combines with J gene TRBJ2-1, with D perhaps TRBD1 (5 bases). CDR1 and CDR2 from the germline V gene are SNHLY and FYNNEI. The CDR3 is 12 residues long. V lost 8 bases and J lost 15, with 20 bases in between.

This clonotype was counted at least ten times. V usage is TRBV2 and J usage is TRBJ2-3, with a tentative D call TRBD2 (6 bases). This CDR3 has 14 residues. Germline V gene data show CDR1 as SNHLY and CDR2 as FYNNEI. V dropped 3 bases and J dropped 5 bases, with 12 bases sitting between them. Here the CDR3 DNA reads TGTGCCAGCAGTGATAGGGCGGGAAAAGATACGCAGTATTTT. Translation gives CASSDRAGKDTQYF.

The chain couples TRBV5-4 to TRBJ2-7; no firm D call. CDR3 size: 15 residues. Per the germline V gene, CDR1 is SGHNT and CDR2 is YYREEE (reference sequence). Trimming removed 4 bases at V and 0 bases at J, with 14 bases between. The CDR3 protein is CASSPGALSSYEQYF. CDR3 DNA sequence: TGTGCCAGCAGCCCCGGAGCATTGAGCTCCTACGAGCAGTACTTC.

The chain recombines TRBV11-1 with TRBJ2-1, with TRBD2 identical over 9 bases. The CDR3 is made up of 16 amino acids. Trimming took 5 bases from V and 3 from J; bases not matched to a gene: 8. CDR1 and CDR2 from the germline V gene are SGHAT and FQDESV (reference sequence). As DNA, the CDR3 is TGTGCCAGCAGCCCCGGTATAGCGGGAGACTACAATGAGCAGTTCTTC. This gives the protein CASSPGIAGDYNEQFF. Supplemented by reference TRBV11-1 and TRBJ2-1, the full variable domain reads EAEVAQSPRYKITEKSQAVAFWCDPISGHATLYWYRQILGQGPELLVQFQDESVVDDSQLPKDRFSAERLKGVDSTLKIQPAELGDSAMYLCASSPGIAGDYNEQFFGPGTRLTVL.

Of note for this clonotype: A single base separates this from a much larger clone, so it may be a read error. In this CDR3 the conserved last residue, phenylalanine or tryptophan, is missing, so a read error is likely. This sequence joins TRBV5-8 and TRBJ1-2; 8 bases agree with TRBD1. Trimming removed 3 bases from V and 8 bases from J; junction bases left unmatched: 3. Germline CDR1 and CDR2: SGHTS and YDEGEE. This CDR3 is 12 amino acids long. The CDR3: CASSWTGRGYTL. In DNA form, the CDR3 reads TGTGCCAGCAGCTGGACAGGGCGCGGCTACACCCTC.

The V call is TRBV28, the J call TRBJ2-1, with 14 bases fitting TRBD2. V trimming: 3 bases; J trimming: 4 bases; junction bases outside the gene matches: 5. The CDR3 has 17 amino acids. The germline V gene encodes CDR1 MDHEN and CDR2 SYDVKM. CDR3 sequence reads: CASSLGTSGSRYNEQFF. The DNA for the CDR3 is TGTGCCAGCAGTTTGGGGACTAGCGGGAGTCGTTACAATGAGCAGTTCTTC.

The chain links TRBV7-2 to TRBJ2-7; 8 nucleotides match TRBD2. Germline V gene data show CDR1 as SGHTA and CDR2 as FQGNSA. V shed 5 bases, J shed 4 bases, and the junction held 13 bases outside the gene matches. The CDR3 runs 16 residues. CDR3 nucleotides: TGTGCCAGCAGCGACCCGACCGGGACTAGGGGGTACGAGCAGTACTTC. It specifies CASSDPTGTRGYEQYF.

This clonotype has ten or more counts. V and J are TRBV4-1 and TRBJ2-7; 9 bases align to TRBD1. The CDR3 has 16 amino acids. Trimming removed 4 bases from V and 6 bases from J; junction bases left unmatched: 13. Germline assignment: CDR1 MGHRA and CDR2 YSYEKL. CDR3 region: CASSPGNRDRAFEQYF. CDR3 sequence (DNA): TGCGCCAGCAGCCCAGGTAACCGGGACAGGGCGTTCGAGCAGTACTTC.

This clonotype was picked up many times. The V and J genes are TRBV6-1 and TRBJ1-1; tentative D call: TRBD1 (5 bases). Trimming left V 7 bases short and J 1 base short, with 16 bases between. This CDR3 is built from 15 residues. Germline CDR1 reads MNHNS; CDR2 reads SASEGT. CDR3 amino acids: CASTHNQGSNTEAFF. The CDR3 bases are TGTGCCAGCACCCACAACCAGGGATCGAACACTGAAGCTTTCTTT.